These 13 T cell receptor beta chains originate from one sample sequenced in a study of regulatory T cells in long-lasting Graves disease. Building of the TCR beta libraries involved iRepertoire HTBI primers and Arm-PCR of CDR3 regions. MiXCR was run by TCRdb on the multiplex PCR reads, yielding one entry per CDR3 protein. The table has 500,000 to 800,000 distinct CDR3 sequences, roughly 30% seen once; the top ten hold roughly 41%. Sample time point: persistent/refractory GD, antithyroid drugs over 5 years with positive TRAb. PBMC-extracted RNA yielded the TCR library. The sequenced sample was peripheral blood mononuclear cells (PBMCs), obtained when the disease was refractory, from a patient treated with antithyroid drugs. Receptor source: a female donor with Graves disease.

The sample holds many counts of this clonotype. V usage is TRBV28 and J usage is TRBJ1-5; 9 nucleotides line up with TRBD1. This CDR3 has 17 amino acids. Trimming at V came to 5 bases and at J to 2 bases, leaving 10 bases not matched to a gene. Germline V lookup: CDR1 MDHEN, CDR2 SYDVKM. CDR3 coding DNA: TGTGCCAGCAGTCCGGGACAGGGTAAGGTGGGCAATCAGCCCCAGCATTTT. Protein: CASSPGQGKVGNQPQHF.

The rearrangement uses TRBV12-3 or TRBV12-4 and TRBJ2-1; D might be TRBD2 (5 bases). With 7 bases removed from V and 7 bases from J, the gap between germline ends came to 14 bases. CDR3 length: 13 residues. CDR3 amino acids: CASTRDLTNEQFF. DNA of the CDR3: TGTGCCAGCACCCGGGATTTAACGAATGAGCAGTTCTTC.

The CDR3 loop is CASSGLRLEQYF. The CDR3 region has the DNA TGTGCCAGCAGCGGACTCCGGCTCGAGCAGTACTTC. This chain uses TRBV7-3 with TRBJ2-7; D might be TRBD2 (5 bases). CDR1 and CDR2 (germline): SGHTA, FQGTGA. The CDR3 loop spans 12 amino acids. V lost 5 bases, J lost 6 bases, and 11 bases lay in between.

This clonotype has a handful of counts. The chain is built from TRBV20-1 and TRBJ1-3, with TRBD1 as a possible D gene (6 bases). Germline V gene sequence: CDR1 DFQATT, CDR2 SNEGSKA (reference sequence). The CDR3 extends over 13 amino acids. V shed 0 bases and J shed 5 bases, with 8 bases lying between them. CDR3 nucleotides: TGCAGTGCTAGAGAGGGGGCTAGAAACACCATATATTTT. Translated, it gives CSAREGARNTIYF.

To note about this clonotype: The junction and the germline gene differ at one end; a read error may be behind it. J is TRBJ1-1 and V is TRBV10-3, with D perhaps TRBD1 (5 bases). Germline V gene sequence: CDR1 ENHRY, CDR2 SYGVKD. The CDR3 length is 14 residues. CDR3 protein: CAICDTWGDTEAFF. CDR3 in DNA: TGTGCCATCTGTGACACCTGGGGGGACACTGAAGCTTTCTTT.

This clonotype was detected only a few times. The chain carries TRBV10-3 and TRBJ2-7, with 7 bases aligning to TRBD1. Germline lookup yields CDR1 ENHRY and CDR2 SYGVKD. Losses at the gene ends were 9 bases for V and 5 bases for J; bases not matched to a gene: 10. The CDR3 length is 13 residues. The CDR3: CAIRTGQLHEQYF. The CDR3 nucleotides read TGTGCCATACGAACGGGACAGCTCCACGAGCAGTACTTC.

As DNA, the CDR3 is TGTGCCAGCAGCTCCCCCCGCTACGAGCAGTACTTC. This codes for CASSSPRYEQYF. The rearrangement joins TRBV11-2 to TRBJ2-7; D gene uncertain. This CDR3 comprises 12 residues. Germline V gene lookup returns CDR1 SGHAT and CDR2 FQNNGV. V lost 4 bases to trimming and J lost 3 bases, with 7 bases between them. Full variable domain (rest looked up from reference TRBV11-2 and TRBJ2-7): EAGVAQSPRYKIIEKRQSVAFWCNPISGHATLYWYQQILGQGPKLLIQFQNNGVVDDSQLPKDRFSAERLKGVDSTLKIQPAKLEDSAVYLCASSSPRYEQYFGPGTRLTVT.

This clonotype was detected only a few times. As DNA, the CDR3 is TGCAGTGCTTCAAGAGCCACGGGGGCTGCGTACGAGCAGTACTTC. Translated, it gives CSASRATGAAYEQYF. The chain couples TRBV20-1 to TRBJ2-7; D may match TRBD1 or TRBD2 (6 bases each). This CDR3 is built from 15 residues. Trimming removed 5 bases from V and 4 bases from J, with 21 bases in between. In germline, CDR1 is DFQATT, CDR2 SNEGSKA (reference sequence).

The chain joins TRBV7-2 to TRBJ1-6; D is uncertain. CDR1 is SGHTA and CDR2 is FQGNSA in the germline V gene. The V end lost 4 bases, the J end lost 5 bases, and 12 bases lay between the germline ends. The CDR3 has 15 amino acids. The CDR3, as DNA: TGTGCCAGCAGCTCACTCCAGTTAAATAATTCACCCCTCCACTTT. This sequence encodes CASSSLQLNNSPLHF.

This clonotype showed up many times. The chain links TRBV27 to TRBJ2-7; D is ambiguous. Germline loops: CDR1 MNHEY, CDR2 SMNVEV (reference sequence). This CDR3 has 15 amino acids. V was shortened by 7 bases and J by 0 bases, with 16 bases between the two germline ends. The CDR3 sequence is CASTPVGGPSYEQYF. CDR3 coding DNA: TGTGCCAGCACCCCCGTAGGCGGACCCTCCTACGAGCAGTACTTC.

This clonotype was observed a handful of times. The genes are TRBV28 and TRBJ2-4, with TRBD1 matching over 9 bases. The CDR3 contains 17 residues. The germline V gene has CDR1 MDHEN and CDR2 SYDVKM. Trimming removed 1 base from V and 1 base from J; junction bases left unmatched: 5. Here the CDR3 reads CASSLSGQGIAKNIQYF. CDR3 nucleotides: TGTGCCAGCAGTTTATCGGGACAGGGTATTGCCAAAAACATTCAGTACTTC.

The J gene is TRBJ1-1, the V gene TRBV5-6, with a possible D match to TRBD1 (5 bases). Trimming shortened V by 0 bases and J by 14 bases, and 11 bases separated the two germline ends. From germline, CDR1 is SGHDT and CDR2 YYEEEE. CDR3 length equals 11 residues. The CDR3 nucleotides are TGTGCCAGCAGCTTGGGGGACCGCACATTCTTT. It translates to CASSLGDRTFF.

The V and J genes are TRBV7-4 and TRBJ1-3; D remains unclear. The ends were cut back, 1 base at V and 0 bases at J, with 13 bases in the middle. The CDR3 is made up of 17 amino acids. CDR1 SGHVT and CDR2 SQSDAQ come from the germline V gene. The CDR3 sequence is CASSLDNRLFSGNTIYF. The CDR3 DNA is TGTGCCAGCAGCTTAGATAACCGTCTTTTCTCTGGAAACACCATATATTTT.